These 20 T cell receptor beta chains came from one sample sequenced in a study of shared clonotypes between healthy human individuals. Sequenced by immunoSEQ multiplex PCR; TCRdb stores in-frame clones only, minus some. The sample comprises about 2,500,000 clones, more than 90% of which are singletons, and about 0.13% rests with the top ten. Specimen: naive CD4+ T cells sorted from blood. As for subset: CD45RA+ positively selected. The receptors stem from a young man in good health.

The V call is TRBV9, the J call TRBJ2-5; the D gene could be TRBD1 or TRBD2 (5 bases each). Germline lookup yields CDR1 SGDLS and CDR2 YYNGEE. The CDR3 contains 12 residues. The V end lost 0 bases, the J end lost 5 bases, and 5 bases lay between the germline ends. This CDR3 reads CASSVGDETQYF. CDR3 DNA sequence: TGTGCCAGCAGCGTAGGGGACGAGACCCAGTACTTC.

CDR3 bases: TGTGCCAGCAGCCCAGGGACTAGCGGGAATCTAGATACGCAGTATTTT. This gives the protein CASSPGTSGNLDTQYF. The chain has TRBV7-9 and TRBJ2-3; 13 bases agree with TRBD2. Germline lookup yields CDR1 SEHNR and CDR2 FQNEAQ (reference sequence). Trimming removed 5 bases from V and 5 bases from J; junction bases left unmatched: 7. This CDR3 has 16 residues.

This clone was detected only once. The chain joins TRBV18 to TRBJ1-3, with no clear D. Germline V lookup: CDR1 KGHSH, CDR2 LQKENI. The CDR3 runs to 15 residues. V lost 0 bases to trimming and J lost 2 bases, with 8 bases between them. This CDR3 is CASSPPMIAGNTIYF. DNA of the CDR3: TGTGCCAGCTCACCACCGATGATCGCTGGAAACACCATATATTTT.

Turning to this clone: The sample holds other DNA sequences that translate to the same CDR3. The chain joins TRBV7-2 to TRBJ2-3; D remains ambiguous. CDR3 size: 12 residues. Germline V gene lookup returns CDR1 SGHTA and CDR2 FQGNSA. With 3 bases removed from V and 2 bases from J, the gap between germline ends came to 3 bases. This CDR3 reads CASSFATDTQYF. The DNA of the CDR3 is TGTGCCAGCAGCTTTGCCACAGATACGCAGTATTTT.

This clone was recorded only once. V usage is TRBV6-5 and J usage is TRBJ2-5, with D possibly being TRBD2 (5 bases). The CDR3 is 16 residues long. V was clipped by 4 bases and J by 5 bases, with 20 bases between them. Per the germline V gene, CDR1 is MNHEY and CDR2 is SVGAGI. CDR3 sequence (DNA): TGTGCCAGCAGTTCAGAACCGGGGATTACGGCCGAGACCCAGTACTTC. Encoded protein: CASSSEPGITAETQYF.

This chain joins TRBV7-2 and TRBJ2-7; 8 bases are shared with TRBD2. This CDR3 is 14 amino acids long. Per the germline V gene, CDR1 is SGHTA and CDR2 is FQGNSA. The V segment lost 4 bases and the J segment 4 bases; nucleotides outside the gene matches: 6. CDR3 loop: CASSYVAGPYEQYF. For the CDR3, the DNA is TGTGCCAGCAGCTACGTAGCGGGACCGTACGAGCAGTACTTC.

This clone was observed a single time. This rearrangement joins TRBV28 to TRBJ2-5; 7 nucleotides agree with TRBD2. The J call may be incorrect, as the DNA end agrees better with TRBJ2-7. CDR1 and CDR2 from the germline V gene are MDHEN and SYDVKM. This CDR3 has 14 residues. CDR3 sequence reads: CASSPRAGAYEQYF. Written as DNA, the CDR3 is TGTGCCAGCAGTCCTCGGGCGGGAGCTTACGAGCAGTACTTC.

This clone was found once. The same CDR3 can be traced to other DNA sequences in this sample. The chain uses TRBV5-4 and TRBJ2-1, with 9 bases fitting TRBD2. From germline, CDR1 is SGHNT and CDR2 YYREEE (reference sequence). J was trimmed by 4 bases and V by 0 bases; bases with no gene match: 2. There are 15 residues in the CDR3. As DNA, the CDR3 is TGTGCCAGCAGCTTGGGACTAGCGGTGTACAATGAGCAGTTCTTC. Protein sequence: CASSLGLAVYNEQFF.

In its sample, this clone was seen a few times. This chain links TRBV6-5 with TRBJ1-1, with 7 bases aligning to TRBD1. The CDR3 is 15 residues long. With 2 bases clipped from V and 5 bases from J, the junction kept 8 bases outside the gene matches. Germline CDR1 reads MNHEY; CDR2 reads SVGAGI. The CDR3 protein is CASSYLQGLGTEAFF. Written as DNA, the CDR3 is TGTGCCAGCAGTTACCTACAGGGGCTTGGGACTGAAGCTTTCTTT.

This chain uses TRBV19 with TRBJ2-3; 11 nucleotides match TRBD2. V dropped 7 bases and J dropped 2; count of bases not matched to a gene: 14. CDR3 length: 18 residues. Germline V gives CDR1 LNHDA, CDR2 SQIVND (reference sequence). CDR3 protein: CASTLIGTSGLNTDTQYF. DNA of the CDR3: TGTGCCAGTACCCTTATTGGGACTAGCGGATTAAACACAGATACGCAGTATTTT.

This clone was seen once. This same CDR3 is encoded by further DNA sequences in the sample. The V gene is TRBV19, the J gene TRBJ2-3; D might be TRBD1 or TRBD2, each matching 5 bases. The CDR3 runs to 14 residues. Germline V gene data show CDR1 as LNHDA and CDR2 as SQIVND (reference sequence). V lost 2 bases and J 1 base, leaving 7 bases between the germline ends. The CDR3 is CASSIQGGTDTQYF. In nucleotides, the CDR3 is TGTGCCAGTAGTATACAGGGAGGCACAGATACGCAGTATTTT.

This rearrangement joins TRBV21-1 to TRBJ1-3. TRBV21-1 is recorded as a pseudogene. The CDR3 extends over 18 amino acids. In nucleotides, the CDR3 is TGTGCCAGCAGCCAAGGGACTCCCGGACTCAATGAGGGAAACACCATATATTTT. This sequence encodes CASSQGTPGLNEGNTIYF.

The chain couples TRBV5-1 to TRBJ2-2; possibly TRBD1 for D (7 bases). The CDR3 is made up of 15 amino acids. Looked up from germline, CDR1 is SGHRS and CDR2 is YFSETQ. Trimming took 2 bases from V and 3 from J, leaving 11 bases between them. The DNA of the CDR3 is TGCGCCAGCAGCTTTCAGGGGGGATACACCGGGGAGCTGTTTTTT. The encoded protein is CASSFQGGYTGELFF.

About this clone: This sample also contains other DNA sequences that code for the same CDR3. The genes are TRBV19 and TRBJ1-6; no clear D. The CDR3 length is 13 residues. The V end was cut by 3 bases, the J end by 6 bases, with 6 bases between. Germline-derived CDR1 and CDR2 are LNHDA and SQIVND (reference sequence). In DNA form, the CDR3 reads TGTGCCAGTAGTATTGGGGTTAATTCACCCCTCCACTTT. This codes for CASSIGVNSPLHF.

CDR3 DNA sequence: TGTGCCAGCAGCCGGAACCTCGTCCCCGGTGGGGGCTACACCTTC. It translates to CASSRNLVPGGGYTF. The V call is TRBV9, the J call TRBJ1-2; D uncertain. The V end was cut by 4 bases, the J end by 8 bases, with 21 bases between. CDR1 is SGDLS, CDR2 YYNGEE, per germline. The CDR3 runs 15 residues.

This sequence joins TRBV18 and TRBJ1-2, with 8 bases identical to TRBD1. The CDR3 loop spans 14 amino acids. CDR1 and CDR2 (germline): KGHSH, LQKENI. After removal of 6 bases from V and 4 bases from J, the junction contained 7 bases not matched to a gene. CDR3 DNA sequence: TGTGCCAGCTCCGGAAGCCAGGGGGCCTATGGCTACACCTTC. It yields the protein CASSGSQGAYGYTF. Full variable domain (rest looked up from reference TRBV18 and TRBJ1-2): NAGVMQNPRHLVRRRGQEARLRCSPMKGHSHVYWYRQLPEEGLKFMVYLQKENIIDESGMPKERFSAEFPKEGPSILRIQQVVRGDSAAYFCASSGSQGAYGYTFGSGTRLTVV.

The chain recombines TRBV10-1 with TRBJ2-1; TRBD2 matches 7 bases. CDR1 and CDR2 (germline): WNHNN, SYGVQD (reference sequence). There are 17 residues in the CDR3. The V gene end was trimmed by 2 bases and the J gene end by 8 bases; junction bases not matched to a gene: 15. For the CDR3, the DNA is TGCGCCAGCAGTGAGACGCCAGCGGGGTCCCCAGCTCATGAGCAGTTCTTC. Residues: CASSETPAGSPAHEQFF.

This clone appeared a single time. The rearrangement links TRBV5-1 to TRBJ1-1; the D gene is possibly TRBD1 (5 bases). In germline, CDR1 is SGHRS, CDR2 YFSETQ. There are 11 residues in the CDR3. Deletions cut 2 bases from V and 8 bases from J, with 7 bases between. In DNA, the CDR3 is TGCGCCAGCAGCTTTAGGGGAGAAGCTTTCTTT. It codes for CASSFRGEAFF.

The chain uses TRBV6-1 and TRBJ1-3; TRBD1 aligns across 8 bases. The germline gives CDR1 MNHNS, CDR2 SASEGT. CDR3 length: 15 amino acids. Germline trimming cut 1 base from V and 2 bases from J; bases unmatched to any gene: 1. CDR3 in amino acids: CASSEGRGPGNTIYF. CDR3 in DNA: TGTGCCAGCAGTGAAGGCAGGGGGCCTGGAAACACCATATATTTT.

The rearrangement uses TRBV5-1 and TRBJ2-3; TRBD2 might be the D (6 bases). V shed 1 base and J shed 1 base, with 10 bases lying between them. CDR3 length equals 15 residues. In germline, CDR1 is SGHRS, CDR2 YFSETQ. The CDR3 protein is CASSLQASGTDTQYF. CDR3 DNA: TGCGCCAGCAGCTTGCAGGCTAGCGGCACAGATACGCAGTATTTT.